Presented here are 2 T cell receptor beta chains from one specimen sequenced in a study of T-cell memory formation after mild COVID-19. TCRdb called the 5' RACE reads again in MiXCR, with one record for every CDR3 protein. This sample yields approximately 580,000 distinct CDR3 sequences, of which around 21% are seen a single time; approximately 13% belongs to the top ten. Sequenced material: PBMCs or a T cell subset sorted from them (not recorded which). All receptors come from an adult woman who had mild COVID-19 (a few samples of this study predate the infection). Cell type and time point are not known.

The V call is TRBV3-1, the J call TRBJ2-5, with D possibly TRBD1 on 5 matching bases. Germline CDR1 LGHDT, CDR2 YNNKEL (reference sequence). V gave up 0 bases and J gave up 5 bases, with 19 bases separating them. The CDR3 totals 17 residues. CDR3 sequence: CASSQDFVGPVRETQYF. The DNA for the CDR3 is TGTGCCAGCAGCCAAGATTTTGTGGGGCCAGTCCGGGAGACCCAGTACTTC.

This clonotype was detected only a few times. V and J are TRBV6-1 and TRBJ2-1, with TRBD1 identical over 9 bases. J was trimmed by 6 bases and V by 3 bases; bases with no gene match: 6. CDR1 and CDR2 (germline): MNHNS, SASEGT. The CDR3 totals 15 residues. CDR3 coding DNA: TGTGCCAGCAGTGACCCGGGACAGGGCATCAATGAGCAGTTCTTC. Its translation is CASSDPGQGINEQFF.